Below, 29 T cell receptor beta chains from the same sample are listed, as sequenced in a study of shared clonotypes between healthy human individuals. Measured with immunoSEQ multiplex PCR; TCRdb has only the in-frame clones, and not every one. The data show some 2,100,000 clones, with under 97% seen just once and 0.1% to 0.15% held by the top ten. Sequencing was carried out using naive CD4+ T cells sorted from blood. As for subset: CD45RA+ positively selected. All receptors come from a man aged 18-30 years in good health.

Turning to this clone: Within the sample, other DNA sequences also encode this same CDR3. The rearrangement joins TRBV10-3 to TRBJ1-1, with D unclear. Trimming stripped 2 bases from V and 2 bases from J, with 6 bases between. This CDR3 is 13 amino acids long. Looked up from germline, CDR1 is ENHRY and CDR2 is SYGVKD. The CDR3 DNA reads as TGTGCCATCAGTGAGAGTCCCAACACTGAAGCTTTCTTT. Translated: CAISESPNTEAFF.

This clone has just one count. This sample includes further DNA sequences coding for the same CDR3. The chain carries TRBV5-1 and TRBJ2-5; perhaps TRBD2 as D (5 bases). Germline-derived CDR1 and CDR2 are SGHRS and YFSETQ. V lost 0 bases and J 4 bases, leaving 7 bases between the germline ends. This CDR3 comprises 13 residues. The CDR3 bases are TGCGCCAGCAGCTTGGGGACTGGAGAGACCCAGTACTTC. Translation gives CASSLGTGETQYF.

This chain links TRBV10-3 with TRBJ2-3; 9 bases map to TRBD1. V lost 0 bases and J lost 6; bases outside the gene matches: 4. This CDR3 is built from 15 residues. The germline CDR1 and CDR2 sequences are ENHRY and SYGVKD. CDR3 nucleotide sequence: TGTGCCATCAGTGAGTCGGGACAGGGAATGGATACGCAGTATTTT. Translating gives CAISESGQGMDTQYF.

The chain recombines TRBV29-1 with TRBJ2-4; TRBD1 aligns across 9 bases. The CDR3 consists of 16 residues. V was clipped by 7 bases and J by 1 base; unmatched bases: 11. The germline gives CDR1 SQVTM, CDR2 ANQGSEA. Here the CDR3 DNA reads TGCAGCGCCAAAGCCGGGACAGGGTCGGCCAAAAACATTCAGTACTTC. This encodes CSAKAGTGSAKNIQYF.

The chain combines TRBV29-1 with TRBJ2-7; 7 positions match TRBD1. This CDR3 has 14 residues. CDR1 is SQVTM, CDR2 ANQGSEA, per germline. V lost 4 bases and J lost 1; bases outside the gene matches: 7. The CDR3 coding sequence is TGCAGCGTTGCCGGGACAGTTTCATCCTACGAGCAGTACTTC. Translation: CSVAGTVSSYEQYF.

The DNA of the CDR3 is TGTGCCAGCAGCTTAGTGCCGGGACCCCTCCACTTT. As protein: CASSLVPGPLHF. The V call is TRBV7-2, the J call TRBJ1-6; D not certain. Trimming shortened V by 1 base and J by 12 bases, and 7 bases separated the two germline ends. Per the germline V gene, CDR1 is SGHTA and CDR2 is FQGNSA. The CDR3 runs 12 residues.

The chain recombines TRBV30 with TRBJ1-2; tentative D call: TRBD1 (6 bases). This CDR3 contains 13 residues. CDR1 and CDR2 from the germline V gene are GTSNPN and SVGIG (reference sequence). V was clipped by 5 bases and J by 4 bases, with 14 bases between them. The CDR3 sequence is CAWAGAGIYGYTF. CDR3 nucleotides: TGTGCCTGGGCGGGGGCAGGCATCTATGGCTACACCTTC.

The V gene is TRBV7-9, the J gene TRBJ2-3; D unresolved. This CDR3 has 14 amino acids. The V and J ends lost 3 bases and 6 bases respectively, with 13 bases between them. Germline V gene data show CDR1 as SEHNR and CDR2 as FQNEAQ (reference sequence). The CDR3 loop reads CASSLIISTDTQYF. Here the CDR3 DNA reads TGTGCCAGCAGCTTGATTATATCAACGGATACGCAGTATTTT.

The chain combines TRBV28 with TRBJ1-2; D call uncertain. This CDR3 spans 13 amino acids. Trimming shortened V by 2 bases and J by 4 bases, and 8 bases separated the two germline ends. Per germline, CDR1 MDHEN and CDR2 SYDVKM. CDR3 DNA sequence: TGTGCCAGCAGTTTACAGAGAGGCTATGGCTACACCTTC. Translating gives CASSLQRGYGYTF.

The chain has TRBV6-1 and TRBJ1-4; D perhaps matches TRBD1 (5 bases). The CDR3 has 15 amino acids. V was shortened by 4 bases and J by 0 bases, with 9 bases between the two germline ends. Germline CDR1 is MNHNS and CDR2 is SASEGT. The CDR3 sequence is CASSVTGATNEKLFF. Written as DNA, the CDR3 is TGTGCCAGCAGTGTAACAGGTGCAACTAATGAAAAACTGTTTTTT.

The rearrangement links TRBV28 to TRBJ2-3; 8 nucleotides line up with TRBD2. The germline CDR1 and CDR2 sequences are MDHEN and SYDVKM. The CDR3 is made up of 18 amino acids. V lost 3 bases and J lost 1; bases outside the gene matches: 12. In DNA form, the CDR3 reads TGTGCCAGCAGTTTCCCCTTCGGGGGGGGGCCGGGCACAGATACGCAGTATTTT. This encodes CASSFPFGGGPGTDTQYF.

The V call is TRBV6-1, the J call TRBJ1-2; D is undetermined. V was shortened by 2 bases and J by 4 bases, with 20 bases between the two germline ends. This CDR3 region has 17 residues. The germline CDR1 and CDR2 sequences are MNHNS and SASEGT. The CDR3 is CASSELHLESRGYGYTF. DNA for the CDR3: TGTGCCAGCAGTGAACTTCATTTGGAAAGTCGGGGCTATGGCTACACCTTC.

The V and J genes are TRBV7-8 and TRBJ1-2; no clear D gene. Germline V gene data show CDR1 as SGHVS and CDR2 as FQNEAQ. This CDR3 has 15 residues. Between the trimmed V and J ends, which lost 0 bases and 2 bases, there was a span of 10 bases. The CDR3 coding sequence is TGTGCCAGCAGCTTAGCGCGGAAGGGAAACTATGGCTACACCTTC. Translated, it gives CASSLARKGNYGYTF.

The count of this clone is one. This rearrangement joins TRBV11-2 to TRBJ2-1; D gene uncertain. Germline V gives CDR1 SGHAT, CDR2 FQNNGV. The CDR3 runs to 10 residues. V lost 2 bases, J lost 9 bases, and 2 bases lay in between. The DNA for the CDR3 is TGTGCCAGCAGCTTATCTGAGCAGTTCTTC. It translates to CASSLSEQFF. Drawing the rest from reference TRBV11-2 and TRBJ2-1, the complete variable domain is EAGVAQSPRYKIIEKRQSVAFWCNPISGHATLYWYQQILGQGPKLLIQFQNNGVVDDSQLPKDRFSAERLKGVDSTLKIQPAKLEDSAVYLCASSLSEQFFGPGTRLTVL.

A single count supports this clone. The same CDR3 arises from other DNA sequences in this sample as well. CDR3 sequence reads: CASSNTGDQPQHF. CDR3 DNA sequence: TGTGCCAGCAGCAATACAGGGGATCAGCCCCAGCATTTT. V gene TRBV7-9 combines with J gene TRBJ1-5; 7 positions match TRBD1. CDR3 size: 13 residues. Germline-derived CDR1 and CDR2 are SEHNR and FQNEAQ (reference sequence). J lost 5 bases, V lost 5 bases, and 3 bases had no gene match.

The rearrangement links TRBV29-1 to TRBJ2-7; TRBD2 agrees at 9 bases. CDR3 size: 15 residues. V was pared by 7 bases and J by 2 bases, with 12 bases of the junction left unmatched. CDR1 is SQVTM, CDR2 ANQGSEA, per germline. The CDR3, as DNA: TGCAGCGCCGGCAGCGGTCTAGCGGGGCCCTACGAGCAGTACTTC. Its translation: CSAGSGLAGPYEQYF.

The chain employs TRBV11-2 and TRBJ2-4, with D perhaps matching TRBD1 (6 bases). Trimming left V 1 base short and J 4 bases short, with 8 bases between. This CDR3 has 14 amino acids. The germline gives CDR1 SGHAT, CDR2 FQNNGV. The CDR3 nucleotides read TGTGCCAGCAGCTTAGGGGGGACAAAAAACATTCAGTACTTC. Translation: CASSLGGTKNIQYF.

The CDR3 loop is CASSFSGSYGYTF. In nucleotides, the CDR3 is TGTGCCAGCAGTTTCTCGGGCAGCTATGGCTACACCTTC. J is TRBJ1-2 and V is TRBV28; no clear D gene. Germline V CDR1 and CDR2: MDHEN, SYDVKM. Trimming took off 3 bases at V and 4 bases at J, with 9 bases between the two ends. This CDR3 spans 13 amino acids.

This chain connects TRBV30 to TRBJ2-2, with D maybe TRBD2 (7 bases). The CDR3 length is 16 residues. Deletions cut 1 base from V and 1 base from J, with 13 bases between. Germline-derived CDR1 and CDR2 are GTSNPN and SVGIG (reference sequence). CDR3 nucleotides: TGTGCCTGGAGTGGTATGGGAGGGGGGAACACCGGGGAGCTGTTTTTT. Protein sequence: CAWSGMGGGNTGELFF.

This clone was detected only once. The chain recombines TRBV6-5 with TRBJ2-1; a possible D gene is TRBD2 (5 bases). Deletions cut 1 base from V and 8 bases from J, with 15 bases between. CDR1 is MNHEY, CDR2 SVGAGI, per germline. This CDR3 contains 15 residues. CDR3 region: CASSYYPLGSHEQFF. CDR3 nucleotide sequence: TGTGCCAGCAGTTACTACCCCCTGGGGAGCCATGAGCAGTTCTTC.

Of note for this clone: The sample has other DNA sequences that encode this CDR3 too. The chain combines TRBV18 with TRBJ1-4; TRBD1 matches 7 bases. This CDR3 contains 14 residues. The trim removed 2 bases at V and 4 bases at J, leaving 1 base unmatched. Germline V gives CDR1 KGHSH, CDR2 LQKENI. The DNA for the CDR3 is TGTGCCAGCTCACCAGACAGGGTTAATGAAAAACTGTTTTTT. This codes for CASSPDRVNEKLFF.

This chain connects TRBV6-4 to TRBJ2-7; TRBD2 matches at 9 bases. The germline gives CDR1 MRHNA, CDR2 SNTAGT. The V and J ends lost 6 bases and 2 bases, in that order; junction bases with no gene match: 8. The CDR3 contains 15 residues. CDR3 sequence reads: CASRSLAGRTYEQYF. CDR3 nucleotide sequence: TGTGCCAGCAGGTCGCTAGCGGGACGTACCTACGAGCAGTACTTC.

This chain connects TRBV11-2 to TRBJ1-1; unclear D gene. The ends were cut back, 3 bases at V and 0 bases at J, with 11 bases in the middle. The length of the CDR3 is 15 residues. Germline CDR1 is SGHAT and CDR2 is FQNNGV. The CDR3 coding sequence is TGTGCCAGCAGCTTTGAAGGAACTATGAACACTGAAGCTTTCTTT. Its translation is CASSFEGTMNTEAFF.

The genes are TRBV7-9 and TRBJ2-5; 8 nucleotides agree with TRBD1. The V and J ends lost 2 bases and 5 bases, in that order; junction bases with no gene match: 7. Germline loops: CDR1 SEHNR, CDR2 FQNEAQ (reference sequence). This CDR3 spans 15 amino acids. The CDR3 nucleotides read TGTGCCAGCAGCTTAACCCGGACAGGGATGGAGACCCAGTACTTC. It specifies CASSLTRTGMETQYF.

A note on this clone: One end of the junction is discordant with germline, which a read error may explain. The CDR3 nucleotides read TGTGTCAGCTCCCGACAGCAAGAGACCCAGTACTTC. It translates to CVSSRQQETQYF. The V and J genes are TRBV18 and TRBJ2-5; D may be TRBD1 (5 bases). The CDR3 loop spans 12 amino acids. From germline, CDR1 is KGHSH and CDR2 LQKENI. Filled out from reference TRBV18 and TRBJ2-5, the complete variable domain reads NAGVMQNPRHLVRRRGQEARLRCSPMKGHSHVYWYRQLPEEGLKFMVYLQKENIIDESGMPKERFSAEFPKEGPSILRIQQVVRGDSAAYFCVSSRQQETQYFGPGTRLLVL.

The chain couples TRBV7-9 to TRBJ2-5; tentatively, D is TRBD2 (6 bases). Per the germline V gene, CDR1 is SEHNR and CDR2 is FQNEAQ (reference sequence). The CDR3 runs to 14 residues. The V end lost 4 bases, the J end lost 1 base, and 10 bases lay between the germline ends. Here the CDR3 DNA reads TGTGCCAGCAGCTCCGGACTAAGCCAAGAGACCCAGTACTTC. Protein: CASSSGLSQETQYF.

This clone was observed a few times. The chain couples TRBV2 to TRBJ1-6; D ambiguous. The V and J ends lost 3 bases and 11 bases respectively, with 8 bases between them. The CDR3 runs 12 residues. Germline lookup yields CDR1 SNHLY and CDR2 FYNNEI. CDR3: CASSDQVPPLHF. The CDR3 DNA sequence: TGTGCCAGCAGTGACCAAGTCCCACCCCTCCACTTT.

The rearrangement links TRBV12-5 to TRBJ1-1; tentatively, D is TRBD1 (5 bases). The CDR3 runs 12 residues. V was shortened by 5 bases and J by 5 bases, with 9 bases between the two germline ends. Germline CDR1 reads LGHNT; CDR2 reads FRNRAP. The CDR3 region is CASGLGQTEAFF. CDR3 coding DNA: TGTGCTAGTGGTCTCGGACAAACTGAAGCTTTCTTT.

The chain links TRBV5-1 to TRBJ2-4; 10 nucleotides line up with TRBD1. Trimming took 5 bases from V and 0 from J; bases not matched to a gene: 5. CDR1 is SGHRS, CDR2 YFSETQ, per germline. The CDR3 consists of 16 residues. The CDR3 region is CASSTGQGGAKNIQYF. In nucleotides, the CDR3 is TGCGCCAGCAGTACCGGACAGGGGGGAGCCAAAAACATTCAGTACTTC.